The subject of this entry is one TCR beta chain. The target antigen is unknown. This record belongs to a study of T cells in Graves' hyperthyroidism and ophthalmopathy. About the research overall: Peripheral blood specimens were obtained at initial diagnosis, prior to any treatment. Study results and limitations: Ophthalmopathy onset followed model prediction by a median roughly six months.

Amplification of TCR beta CDR3 regions was performed using RNA transcripts as template. The study used the HTBI primer set for a first-round RT-PCR of the TCR CDR3. In TCRdb, the multiplex PCR reads were re-called with MiXCR into one record per CDR3 protein. The sample consists of approximately 300,000 distinct CDR3 sequences, about 15% of them appearing once. There are 14 residues in the CDR3. Germline values: CDR1 SGHTA, CDR2 FQGNSA. V dropped 1 base and J dropped 8; count of bases not matched to a gene: 4. PBMCs were collected from a roughly 10 ml volume of fresh peripheral blood. The specimen sequenced was blood. This chain uses TRBV7-2 with TRBJ2-7; TRBD1 matches 11 bases. The receptor's source is a man between 25 and 39 years old with Graves' hyperthyroidism. CDR3 nucleotide sequence: TGTGCCAGCAGCTTAGTGGGACAGGGGGTCCAGCAGTACTTC. It specifies CASSLVGQGVQQYF.